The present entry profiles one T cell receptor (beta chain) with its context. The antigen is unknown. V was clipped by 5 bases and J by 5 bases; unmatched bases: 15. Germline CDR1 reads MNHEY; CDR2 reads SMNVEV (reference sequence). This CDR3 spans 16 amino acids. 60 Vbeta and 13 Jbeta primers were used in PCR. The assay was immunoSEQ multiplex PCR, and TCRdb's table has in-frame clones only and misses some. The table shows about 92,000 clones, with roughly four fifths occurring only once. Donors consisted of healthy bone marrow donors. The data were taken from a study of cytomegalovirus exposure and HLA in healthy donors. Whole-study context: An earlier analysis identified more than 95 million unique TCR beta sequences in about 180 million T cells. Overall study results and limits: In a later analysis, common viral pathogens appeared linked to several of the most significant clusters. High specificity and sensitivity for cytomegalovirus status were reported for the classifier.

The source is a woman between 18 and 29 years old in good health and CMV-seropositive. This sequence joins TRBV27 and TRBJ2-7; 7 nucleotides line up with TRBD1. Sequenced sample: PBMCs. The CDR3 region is CASSHMIQGRLHEQYF. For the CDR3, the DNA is TGTGCCAGCAGTCACATGATACAGGGGCGGTTGCACGAGCAGTACTTC.